This T cell receptor (beta chain) was retrieved from a study of cytomegalovirus exposure and HLA in healthy donors. The CDR3 extends over 12 amino acids. Trimming took 3 bases from V and 7 from J, leaving 8 bases between them. Per the germline V gene, CDR1 is SNHLY and CDR2 is FYNNEI. PCR was performed using 60 Vbeta and 13 Jbeta primers. Here immunoSEQ multiplex PCR was the method, and the copy in TCRdb shows in-frame clones only, minus some. The data show about 180,000 clones, less than 85% seen once. This TCR came from a man aged 18 to 29 in good health and CMV-seronegative. The chain carries TRBV2 and TRBJ2-3, with TRBD2 as a possible D gene (5 bases). The sample taken for sequencing was PBMCs. The CDR3 bases are TGTGCCAGCAGTGAGGGAGCCCATACGCAGTATTTT. Protein product: CASSEGAHTQYF.